The clone carrying this T cell receptor beta chain showed up just a few times. The target antigen is unknown. This sample was taken from a study of T cells after yellow fever vaccination. Germline CDR1 KGHSH, CDR2 LQKENI. This CDR3 is built from 15 residues. V was pared by 3 bases and J by 0 bases, with 10 bases between. One entry per CDR3 protein results from TCRdb running MiXCR on the 5' RACE reads. The sample carries 350,000 to 450,000 distinct CDR3 sequences, around 20% recorded once. Study conclusions and caveats: Once the booster was given, most primary-vaccination clones reappeared, at about 96% for CD4 and over 70% for CD8. Clonotype sharing between CD4 and CD8 compartments was small.

The source of this sequence is a man between 18 and 35 years old who received the YFV17D yellow fever vaccine. V gene TRBV18 combines with J gene TRBJ2-3; D unresolved. Sequenced here: PBMCs, sampled before the yellow fever booster vaccination. The CDR3 here is CASSPLDSSTDTQYF. In nucleotides, the CDR3 is TGTGCCAGCTCACCTTTGGATTCTAGCACAGATACGCAGTATTTT.